The subject of this entry is one T cell receptor beta chain. Its antigen is currently unknown. The sample is drawn from a study of radiotherapy plus CTLA-4 blockade in lung cancer. At the level of the study: Disease control was achieved by around 30% of patients, and objective responses by 15% to 20%.

V was clipped by 4 bases and J by 3 bases; unmatched bases: 6. The CDR3 sequence is 16 residues long. Germline values: CDR1 SGHRS, CDR2 YFSETQ. Study-wide points: Best predicting response, reportedly, were early blood T cell clone dynamics, with interferon-beta. The study found tumor-derived TCR clones expanded in blood after radiotherapy plus ipilimumab.

Some clones are missing from TCRdb's copy, which holds only in-frame ones; the method was immunoSEQ multiplex PCR. Here the sample spans about 45,000 clones, around 77% being singletons. Receiving focal radiation plus CTLA-4 blockade with ipilimumab were patients who had chemo-refractory metastatic non-small-cell lung cancer. Sequenced material: peripheral blood, taken from a patient treated with radiotherapy plus ipilimumab. The clonotype originates from a human donor with non-small cell lung cancer who had stable disease on radiotherapy plus ipilimumab. The chain joins TRBV5-1 to TRBJ2-3; 12 bases are shared with TRBD1. This CDR3 reads CASSAGGQGATDTQYF. The CDR3 DNA reads as TGCGCCAGCAGCGCTGGGGGACAGGGGGCAACAGATACGCAGTATTTT.